These 23 T cell receptor beta chains originate from one sample sequenced in a study of blood T cell repertoires in COVID-19. Measured with immunoSEQ multiplex PCR; TCRdb has only the in-frame clones, and not every one. Altogether about 78,000 clones are present, more than 60% being singletons, with the ten largest covering 8.5% to 10%. The sequencing sample was made of peripheral blood. Every receptor here comes from a human donor in a cohort sampled during active COVID-19.

The V gene is TRBV5-1, the J gene TRBJ1-6, with D maybe TRBD1 (6 bases). V lost 4 bases and J lost 10, with 12 bases in between. Per germline, CDR1 SGHRS and CDR2 YFSETQ. The CDR3 sequence is 13 residues long. CDR3 DNA sequence: TGCGCCAGCAGCGCCAGGGGAAAGTCACCCCTCCACTTT. Translating gives CASSARGKSPLHF.

The chain couples TRBV11-3 to TRBJ2-7; perhaps TRBD1 as D (5 bases). The CDR3 sequence is 14 residues long. V shed 1 base and J shed 1 base, with 8 bases lying between them. In germline, CDR1 is SGHNT, CDR2 YENEEA. CDR3: CASSLVGDSYEQYF. As DNA, the CDR3 is TGTGCCAGCAGCTTAGTAGGGGATTCCTACGAGCAGTACTTC.

The chain couples TRBV6-1 to TRBJ1-5; weak D call: TRBD1 (5 bases). This CDR3 region has 18 residues. The germline V gene has CDR1 MNHNS and CDR2 SASEGT. Trimming pared 2 bases from V and 1 base from J, leaving 18 bases between. The CDR3 protein is CASSERAGLGSSNQPQHF. In nucleotides, the CDR3 is TGTGCCAGCAGTGAACGGGCAGGGTTGGGGTCGAGCAATCAGCCCCAGCATTTT.

V gene TRBV5-6 combines with J gene TRBJ2-7; TRBD2 agrees at 7 bases. V shed 5 bases, J shed 0 bases, and the junction held 5 bases outside the gene matches. Germline CDR1 reads SGHDT; CDR2 reads YYEEEE. The CDR3 length is 14 residues. For the CDR3, the DNA is TGTGCCAGCAGGGCGCGGGGGACCTCCTACGAGCAGTACTTC. It codes for CASRARGTSYEQYF. The variable domain in full, completed from reference TRBV5-6 and TRBJ2-7, reads DAGVTQSPTHLIKTRGQQVTLRCSPKSGHDTVSWYQQALGQGPQFIFQYYEEEERQRGNFPDRFSGHQFPNYSSELNVNALLLGDSALYLCASRARGTSYEQYFGPGTRLTVT.

The chain couples TRBV6-5 to TRBJ2-3; TRBD2 aligns across 9 bases. The trim removed 5 bases at V and 7 bases at J, leaving 7 bases unmatched. There are 14 residues in the CDR3. Germline V gene lookup returns CDR1 MNHEY and CDR2 SVGAGI. Here the CDR3 DNA reads TGTGCCAGCAGTAACCCAGCGGGGGGAAATACGCAGTATTTT. Its translation: CASSNPAGGNTQYF.

This clone was detected only a few times. The chain is built from TRBV2 and TRBJ2-7; 10 bases fit TRBD1. The CDR3 totals 13 residues. CDR1 and CDR2 from the germline V gene are SNHLY and FYNNEI. V lost 8 bases and J lost 2; bases outside the gene matches: 3. CDR3 in DNA: TGTGCCAGCCAAGGGACAGGGGCCTACGAGCAGTACTTC. Protein sequence: CASQGTGAYEQYF.

The J gene is TRBJ1-2, the V gene TRBV7-8; 8 nucleotides align to TRBD1. Germline CDR1 reads SGHVS; CDR2 reads FQNEAQ. After removal of 2 bases from V and 4 bases from J, the junction contained 9 bases not matched to a gene. The CDR3 contains 16 residues. The CDR3 coding sequence is TGTGCCAGCAGCTTACCGGGTGCAGGGGGCGTCTATGGCTACACCTTC. This codes for CASSLPGAGGVYGYTF.

Notes on this clone: This specimen includes other DNA sequences encoding the same CDR3. The chain uses TRBV6-1 and TRBJ1-2; D is ambiguous. The V gene's germline CDR1 is MNHNS and CDR2 SASEGT. Trimming shortened V by 0 bases and J by 5 bases, and 10 bases separated the two germline ends. The CDR3 has 14 amino acids. DNA of the CDR3: TGTGCCAGCAGTGAAGCGGGCGGGCCTTATGGCTACACCTTC. Translating it yields CASSEAGGPYGYTF.

The chain has TRBV7-9 and TRBJ2-3; 7 bases are shared with TRBD2. The CDR3 loop spans 17 amino acids. Germline CDR1 and CDR2: SEHNR and FQNEAQ (reference sequence). Losses at the gene ends were 5 bases for V and 0 bases for J; bases not matched to a gene: 11. CDR3 in amino acids: CASSRANGGFSTDTQYF. The CDR3 coding sequence is TGTGCCAGCAGCCGAGCTAACGGGGGGTTTAGCACAGATACGCAGTATTTT.

The V gene is TRBV5-1, the J gene TRBJ1-1; D might be TRBD1 (6 bases). The CDR3 is made up of 16 amino acids. V was shortened by 4 bases and J by 0 bases, with 16 bases between the two germline ends. Germline CDR1 reads SGHRS; CDR2 reads YFSETQ. The CDR3 nucleotides are TGCGCCAGCAGCCCCGACCTGGACAGATTGAACACTGAAGCTTTCTTT. Translating gives CASSPDLDRLNTEAFF. The full variable domain, with the rest looked up from reference TRBV5-1 and TRBJ1-1, is KAGVTQTPRYLIKTRGQQVTLSCSPISGHRSVSWYQQTPGQGLQFLFEYFSETQRNKGNFPGRFSGRQFSNSRSEMNVSTLELGDSALYLCASSPDLDRLNTEAFFGQGTRLTVV.

The chain combines TRBV15 with TRBJ1-6; D is possibly TRBD1 (6 bases). Germline CDR1 is LNHNV and CDR2 is YYDKDF (reference sequence). There are 15 residues in the CDR3. V was clipped by 1 base and J by 3 bases, with 7 bases between them. The CDR3 sequence: CATSRGRGYNSPLHF. Written as DNA, the CDR3 is TGTGCCACCAGCAGAGGCAGGGGCTATAATTCACCCCTCCACTTT.

This clone has a handful of counts. The gene calls are TRBV28 and TRBJ1-5; D unresolved. CDR1 is MDHEN, CDR2 SYDVKM, per germline. The germline V and J ends were trimmed by 6 bases and 6 bases, with 9 bases remaining between them. CDR3 length: 12 amino acids. This CDR3 is CASSRGVQPQHF. As DNA, the CDR3 is TGTGCCAGCAGCCGGGGTGTTCAGCCCCAGCATTTT.

V gene TRBV5-5 combines with J gene TRBJ1-5, with a possible D match to TRBD1 (6 bases). The CDR3 has 17 residues. Germline CDR1 SGHKS, CDR2 YYEKEE (reference sequence). The V end was cut by 1 base, the J end by 6 bases, with 20 bases between. CDR3 sequence: CASSLYSARGDLQPQHF. CDR3 bases: TGTGCCAGCAGCTTGTATTCGGCCAGGGGAGATCTTCAGCCCCAGCATTTT.

This clone was detected only a few times. The chain is built from TRBV7-9 and TRBJ1-1; D may be TRBD1 (5 bases). Trimming pared 1 base from V and 3 bases from J, leaving 18 bases between. CDR3 length: 17 residues. Germline CDR1 reads SEHNR; CDR2 reads FQNEAQ (reference sequence). CDR3 in amino acids: CASSLGAMGLGDTEAFF. The CDR3 region has the DNA TGTGCCAGCAGCTTAGGGGCAATGGGGTTAGGGGACACTGAAGCTTTCTTT.

This chain connects TRBV29-1 to TRBJ2-5, with TRBD1 matching over 9 bases. J was trimmed by 5 bases and V by 3 bases; bases with no gene match: 4. CDR1 is SQVTM, CDR2 ANQGSEA, per germline. This CDR3 is built from 13 residues. CDR3 bases: TGCAGCGTTGAGAGACAGGGGGGGGAGACCCAGTACTTC. Encoded protein: CSVERQGGETQYF.

The chain joins TRBV29-1 to TRBJ2-1, with TRBD2 matching 9 bases. Trimming cost V 6 bases and J 2 bases; bases outside gene matches: 8. The CDR3 is 15 amino acids. The germline V gene encodes CDR1 SQVTM and CDR2 ANQGSEA. DNA of the CDR3: TGCAGCGTAGCAAAACTAGCGGGCACCTACAATGAGCAGTTCTTC. It encodes CSVAKLAGTYNEQFF.

The gene calls are TRBV11-2 and TRBJ2-7, with D possibly being TRBD2 (7 bases). The ends were cut back, 7 bases at V and 2 bases at J, with 18 bases in the middle. CDR1 and CDR2 (germline): SGHAT, FQNNGV. This CDR3 is 15 amino acids long. CDR3 nucleotide sequence: TGTGCCAGCACCTTCCGGGCGGGGGCCCCCTACGAGCAGTACTTC. This codes for CASTFRAGAPYEQYF.

The chain joins TRBV18 to TRBJ1-1; a weak D match, TRBD1 (6 bases). V was pared by 0 bases and J by 0 bases, with 11 bases between. The CDR3 has 16 residues. Germline-derived CDR1 and CDR2 are KGHSH and LQKENI. Here the CDR3 reads CASSPPEKGVNTEAFF. DNA for the CDR3: TGTGCCAGCTCACCACCGGAAAAGGGGGTGAACACTGAAGCTTTCTTT. The full variable domain, with the rest looked up from reference TRBV18 and TRBJ1-1, is NAGVMQNPRHLVRRRGQEARLRCSPMKGHSHVYWYRQLPEEGLKFMVYLQKENIIDESGMPKERFSAEFPKEGPSILRIQQVVRGDSAAYFCASSPPEKGVNTEAFFGQGTRLTVV.

The chain joins TRBV28 to TRBJ1-1; D is unresolved. This CDR3 contains 14 residues. V lost 7 bases and J lost 9, with 21 bases in between. Germline V gene data show CDR1 as MDHEN and CDR2 as SYDVKM. The CDR3 nucleotides are TGTGCCAGCACTTCGGCCTTTCGAGGTAATAAAGCTTTCTTT. Translated, it gives CASTSAFRGNKAFF.

This clone was found once. The gene calls are TRBV7-6 and TRBJ2-6; 8 bases align to TRBD2. Germline V lookup: CDR1 SGHVS, CDR2 FNYEAQ. The CDR3 contains 18 residues. V lost 6 bases and J lost 0; bases outside the gene matches: 10. Here the CDR3 DNA reads TGTGCCAGCAGTCGCGGGGGCGGGGGGCGCTCTGGGGCCAACGTCCTGACTTTC. The encoded protein is CASSRGGGGRSGANVLTF. Full variable domain (missing parts from reference TRBV7-6 and TRBJ2-6): GAGVSQSPRYKVTKRGQDVALRCDPISGHVSLYWYRQALGQGPEFLTYFNYEAQQDKSGLPNDRFSAERPEGSISTLTIQRTEQRDSAMYRCASSRGGGGRSGANVLTFGAGSRLTVL.

This chain uses TRBV5-1 with TRBJ2-5, with no clear D. V shed 0 bases and J shed 4 bases, with 7 bases lying between them. This CDR3 is 13 amino acids long. CDR1 SGHRS and CDR2 YFSETQ come from the germline V gene. The CDR3 DNA is TGCGCCAGCAGCTTGGACCCGGGAGAGACCCAGTACTTC. This sequence encodes CASSLDPGETQYF.

The rearrangement uses TRBV9 and TRBJ2-7; 7 bases are a match to TRBD1. CDR3 length: 14 amino acids. V shed 4 bases, J shed 7 bases, and the junction held 11 bases outside the gene matches. Looked up from germline, CDR1 is SGDLS and CDR2 is YYNGEE. This CDR3 reads CASSTQTGTREQYF. Written as DNA, the CDR3 is TGTGCCAGCAGCACCCAGACAGGGACGAGGGAGCAGTACTTC.

This sequence joins TRBV30 and TRBJ1-4, with 10 bases that match TRBD1. J gave up 3 bases and V 2 bases, and 15 bases lay outside the gene matches. CDR3 size: 19 residues. Germline assignment: CDR1 GTSNPN and CDR2 SVGIG (reference sequence). The CDR3 spells CAWSSGGTGVLLANEKLFF. CDR3 in DNA: TGTGCCTGGAGTTCCGGCGGGACAGGGGTTTTATTAGCTAATGAAAAACTGTTTTTT.